These 6 T cell receptor beta chains were sequenced from one sample in a study of cytomegalovirus exposure and HLA in healthy donors (TCRdb year 2017). Library prep was done by the immunoSEQ multiplex PCR assay. The multiplex PCR relied on a mix of 60 forward primers for TCR Vbeta segments and 13 reverse primers for TCR Jbeta segments. Here the immuneACCESS table is served through TCRdb, limited to in-frame sequences with V and J called. Missing clones are a known gap in these copies; in checked studies unresolved V genes cover under half, and the rest lacks a known reason. This sample comprises about 280,000 clones, 70% to 90% of them detected only once. Of the sample, about 2% is held by the ten largest clones. Sequencing used PBMCs. The receptors stem from a woman under 30 in good health and CMV-seronegative.

The rearrangement joins TRBV30 to TRBJ1-2; no definite D call. Trimming left V 1 base short and J 7 bases short, with 19 bases between. This CDR3 contains 15 residues. CDR1 and CDR2 from the germline V gene are GTSNPN and SVGIG (reference sequence). For the CDR3, the DNA is TGTGCCTGGAGTGGGGCGGGATGGGGAATGGGTGGCTACACCTTC. This translates into CAWSGAGWGMGGYTF.

This clone occurred once. The chain employs TRBV10-3 and TRBJ2-2; tentative D call: TRBD2 (5 bases). CDR1 ENHRY and CDR2 SYGVKD come from the germline V gene. There are 14 residues in the CDR3. V lost 11 bases and J 4 bases, leaving 17 bases between the germline ends. The CDR3 DNA is TGTGCCGTAGGAGGCGAGTCGGGCACCGGGGAGCTGTTTTTT. Its protein is CAVGGESGTGELFF.

The chain couples TRBV18 to TRBJ1-2, with D possibly matching TRBD1 (6 bases). This CDR3 region has 15 residues. CDR1 and CDR2 from the germline V gene are KGHSH and LQKENI. V was clipped by 2 bases and J by 3 bases, with 13 bases between them. CDR3: CASSPAGEYYYGYTF. DNA of the CDR3: TGTGCCAGCTCACCAGCAGGGGAATATTACTATGGCTACACCTTC. The full variable domain, completed using reference TRBV18 and TRBJ1-2, is NAGVMQNPRHLVRRRGQEARLRCSPMKGHSHVYWYRQLPEEGLKFMVYLQKENIIDESGMPKERFSAEFPKEGPSILRIQQVVRGDSAAYFCASSPAGEYYYGYTFGSGTRLTVV.

Worth noting for this clone: One end of the junction does not line up with germline, which may come from a read error. The chain combines TRBV7-9 with TRBJ1-4; D perhaps matches TRBD1 (5 bases). Germline V gene lookup returns CDR1 SEHNR and CDR2 FQNEAQ (reference sequence). This CDR3 spans 14 amino acids. The CDR3 loop is CSSSSYQGGEKLFF. The DNA of the CDR3 is TGTTCCAGCAGCTCGTACCAGGGAGGGGAAAAACTGTTTTTT. The full variable domain, its missing parts supplied by reference TRBV7-9 and TRBJ1-4, is DTGVSQNPRHKITKRGQNVTFRCDPISEHNRLYWYRQTLGQGPEFLTYFQNEAQLEKSRLLSDRFSAERPKGSFSTLEIQRTEQGDSAMYLCSSSSYQGGEKLFFGSGTQLSVL.

The V call is TRBV6-1, the J call TRBJ2-7, with D unresolved. Trimming removed 8 bases from V and 2 bases from J, with 4 bases in between. This CDR3 has 10 residues. Germline assignment: CDR1 MNHNS and CDR2 SASEGT. In DNA form, the CDR3 reads TGTGCCAGCCGGGCCTACGAGCAGTACTTC. This gives the protein CASRAYEQYF.

The rearrangement uses TRBV2 and TRBJ2-1; D is undetermined. CDR3 size: 11 residues. CDR1 and CDR2 (germline): SNHLY, FYNNEI. The V and J ends lost 10 bases and 9 bases respectively, with 13 bases between them. The CDR3 spells CATQSRGEQFF. CDR3 sequence (DNA): TGTGCCACCCAAAGCCGCGGTGAGCAGTTCTTC.